This T cell receptor (beta chain) was observed in a study of radiation and T cells in renal cell carcinoma. The method was immunoSEQ multiplex PCR; TCRdb's version includes in-frame clones alone and lacks a portion of them. The sample lists some 120,000 clones; approximately 78% were seen once. In the case of this clone: Other nucleotide sequences in the sample specify the same CDR3.

The time point was: blood 2 weeks post-SBRT. Treatment in this sample: 15 Gy SBRT to primary tumor, nephrectomy 4 weeks later. CDR1 and CDR2 from the germline V gene are SGDLS and YYNGEE. V was pared by 0 bases and J by 5 bases, with 8 bases between. The CDR3 has 13 amino acids. The clonotype originates from a woman aged 55-70 years with renal cell carcinoma. The chain couples TRBV9 to TRBJ2-5; D gene uncertain. Source: blood, taken from a patient whose treatment included radiotherapy and nephrectomy. As DNA, the CDR3 is TGTGCCAGCAGCGTAGCTCTAAGGGAGACCCAGTACTTC. This sequence encodes CASSVALRETQYF.